This T cell receptor beta chain was profiled in a study of blood T cell repertoires in COVID-19. Whole-study context: Sites across the United States, Italy and Spain contributed samples from acute and convalescent COVID-19. From T cells, B-cell-depleted T cells, or PBMCs came the material, which was cDNA or gDNA.

How the authors handled the data: Researchers report that nucleated cell counts were estimated from reference gene primer amplification. Assay used: immunoSEQ multiplex PCR; TCRdb lists only in-frame clones, some missing. V, J and clone size reflect that table, while D and trimming were determined from the DNA. Here the sample spans around 100,000 clones, roughly 88% being singletons. The source of this sequence is a human donor in a cohort sampled during active COVID-19. The sample was peripheral blood.

The CDR3 region has the DNA TGTGCCAGCATGGTCCAGGAAAACACCGGGGAGCTGTTTTTT. Translation gives CASMVQENTGELFF. This sequence joins TRBV2 and TRBJ2-2; no clear D. The length of the CDR3 is 14 residues. Germline lookup yields CDR1 SNHLY and CDR2 FYNNEI. The ends were cut back, 7 bases at V and 2 bases at J, with 11 bases in the middle.